Listed below are T cell receptor beta chains from one sample, sequenced in a study of blood T cell repertoires in COVID-19. Some clones are missing from TCRdb's copy, which holds only in-frame ones; the method was immunoSEQ multiplex PCR. The sample records more than 150,000 clones, around four fifths being singletons. The material sequenced was peripheral blood. The source of these receptors is a man aged 65-85 years who had recovered from COVID-19. CDR3s include the opening cysteine and the closing phenylalanine or tryptophan. D genes are given only for firm matches. The size entry is marked missing in some rows and otherwise reads once, few, many or a size class.

clone_size j_call v_call d_call cdr3_nt cdr3_aa
. TRBJ2-7 TRBV6-1 TRBD2 TGTGCCAGCAGTGAATACCCGGGACTAGCGGAAGTCAGCTCCTACGAGCAGTACTTC CASSEYPGLAEVSSYEQYF
. TRBJ1-2 TRBV9 TRBD1 TGTGCCAGCAGCGCCGGTGACCGGGACAGATCTCCTTCGTACTTATATGGCTACACCTTC CASSAGDRDRSPSYLYGYTF
. TRBJ2-7 TRBV4-1 . TGCGCCAGCAGCCAGAGGGAGACAGGATCCTACGAGCAGTACTTC CASSQRETGSYEQYF
. TRBJ1-2 TRBV27 . TGTGCCAGCAGTTTAAAGGCGGGGGAGTACTATGGCTACACCTTC CASSLKAGEYYGYTF
. TRBJ2-3 TRBV7-8 . TGTGCCAGCAGCCGACGGGACTTCATTTTTGATACGCAGTATTTT CASSRRDFIFDTQYF
. TRBJ1-5 TRBV7-9 . TGTGCCAGCAGCTTTGACTCCTTTCAGCCCCAGCATTTT CASSFDSFQPQHF
. TRBJ2-4 TRBV7-9 TRBD2 TGTGCCAGCAGCCCCGGGGGGGGAGAAAACATTCAGTACTTC CASSPGGGENIQYF
once TRBJ2-7 TRBV29-1 TRBD1 TGCAGCGCCCGGGACAGGGGCTACTACGAGCAGTACTTC CSARDRGYYEQYF
. TRBJ2-1 TRBV5-8 TRBD2 TGTGCCAGCAGTCACGGGACTAGCGGGAGGGTTGAGCAGTTCTTC CASSHGTSGRVEQFF
once TRBJ1-5 TRBV6-2/TRBV6-3 . TGTGCCAGCAGCGACAGACGAGATCAGCCCCAGCATTTT CASSDRRDQPQHF
. TRBJ2-1 TRBV5-6 . TGTGCCAGCAGCTTGTTACAGGTTCGCAATGAGCAGTTCTTC CASSLLQVRNEQFF